Sequencing of this T cell receptor (beta chain) was carried out in a study of blood T cell repertoires in COVID-19. In the study overall: Sources were T cells, B-cell-depleted T cells, or PBMCs; the material itself was cDNA or gDNA.

The sample holds one count of this clone. Method: immunoSEQ multiplex PCR; TCRdb's copy keeps in-frame clones and lacks some. The data contain about 480,000 clones, about nine tenths of them singletons. This CDR3 has 14 residues. Germline V gene sequence: CDR1 WNHNN, CDR2 SYGVQD (reference sequence). V lost 4 bases and J lost 6, with 12 bases in between. The chain combines TRBV10-1 with TRBJ2-2; weak D call: TRBD1 (5 bases). The receptor's source is a woman aged 60 to 75 who had recovered from COVID-19. The specimen was PBMCs or T cells enriched from blood (not recorded which). The CDR3 is CASSVDQGSGELFF. CDR3 sequence (DNA): TGCGCCAGCAGTGTGGACCAGGGCTCCGGGGAGCTGTTTTTT.